Sequencing of this TCR beta chain was carried out in a study of blood T cell repertoires in COVID-19. Germline CDR1 is LNHDA and CDR2 is SQIVND (reference sequence). The CDR3 totals 14 residues. V gave up 7 bases and J gave up 9 bases, with 19 bases separating them. Residents of over 20 US areas, aged roughly 18 to 95 years, made up the participants. Data came from immunoSEQ multiplex PCR; TCRdb stores just in-frame clones and leaves some out. The sample has about 300,000 clones; nearly 90% are singletons. Sequencing input: PBMCs or T cells enriched from blood (not recorded which). This clonotype was obtained from a woman aged 18-30 years with acute COVID-19. The rearrangement links TRBV19 to TRBJ2-1; unclear D gene. The CDR3 sequence is CASTQSAGVGEQFF. The DNA for the CDR3 is TGTGCCAGTACTCAAAGCGCCGGAGTGGGTGAGCAGTTCTTC.